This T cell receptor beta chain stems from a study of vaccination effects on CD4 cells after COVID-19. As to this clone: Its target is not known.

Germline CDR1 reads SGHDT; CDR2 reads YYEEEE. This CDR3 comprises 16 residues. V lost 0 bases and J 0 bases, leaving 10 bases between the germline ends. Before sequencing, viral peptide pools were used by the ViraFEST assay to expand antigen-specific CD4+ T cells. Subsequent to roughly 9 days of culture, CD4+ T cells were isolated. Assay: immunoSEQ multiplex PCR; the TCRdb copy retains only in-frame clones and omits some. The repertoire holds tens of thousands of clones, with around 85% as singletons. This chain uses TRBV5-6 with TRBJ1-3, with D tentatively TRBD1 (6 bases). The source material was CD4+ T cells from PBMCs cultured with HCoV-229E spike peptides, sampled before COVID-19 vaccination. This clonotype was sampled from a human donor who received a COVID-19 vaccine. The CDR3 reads CASSLETGGSGNTIYF. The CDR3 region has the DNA TGTGCCAGCAGCTTGGAGACAGGCGGCTCTGGAAACACCATATATTTT. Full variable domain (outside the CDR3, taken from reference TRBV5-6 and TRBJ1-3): DAGVTQSPTHLIKTRGQQVTLRCSPKSGHDTVSWYQQALGQGPQFIFQYYEEEERQRGNFPDRFSGHQFPNYSSELNVNALLLGDSALYLCASSLETGGSGNTIYFGEGSWLTVV.